The sequence of this T cell receptor beta chain was determined in a study of blood T cell repertoires in COVID-19. From germline, CDR1 is SGHTA and CDR2 FQGNSA. The ends were cut back, 1 base at V and 2 bases at J, with 8 bases in the middle. The CDR3 totals 14 residues. This clone was counted a few times. The table came from immunoSEQ multiplex PCR; TCRdb's copy has only in-frame clones and leaves some out. The data show roughly 190,000 clones, about 80% seen once. This TCR was recovered from a woman aged 55-70 years with acute COVID-19. The sequencing sample was made of PBMCs or T cells enriched from blood (not recorded which). The chain has TRBV7-2 and TRBJ1-2; D not resolved. In nucleotides, the CDR3 is TGTGCCAGCAGCTTAGACAGTATGAACTATGGCTACACCTTC. Protein: CASSLDSMNYGYTF.